This entry lists 8 T cell receptor beta chains sequenced from one sample in a study of naive and memory T cell subsets. Two oligonucleotides, mixed equimolar, formed the beta constant-region primer covering TRBC1 and TRBC2. MiXCR, run by TCRdb on the UMI-ligation and nested PCR reads, gives a single entry per CDR3 protein. The table has roughly 27,000 distinct CDR3 sequences, about 10% seen once. The material sequenced was effector memory CD4+ T cells from blood. As to subset: effector memory, CD45RA- CD27-. The receptors here all came from a human donor in good health.

This clonotype was picked up many times. The gene calls are TRBV19 and TRBJ2-3; unclear D gene. The CDR3 is 13 residues long. The V gene's germline CDR1 is LNHDA and CDR2 SQIVND (reference sequence). The V and J ends lost 2 bases and 8 bases respectively, with 11 bases between them. This chain's CDR3 is CASSITPRSTQYF. DNA for the CDR3: TGTGCCAGTAGTATAACCCCCCGGAGTACGCAGTATTTT.

V usage is TRBV12-3 or TRBV12-4 and J usage is TRBJ2-3, with 14 nucleotides matching TRBD2. The length of the CDR3 is 16 residues. V was pared by 6 bases and J by 9 bases, with 11 bases of the junction left unmatched. DNA for the CDR3: TGTGCCAGCAGGGAGGGACTAGCGGGAGATCAGGGCACGCAGTATTTT. Protein sequence: CASREGLAGDQGTQYF.

CDR3 coding DNA: TGTGCCAGCAGCCCCAGGACTAGCGGGATGCGCGAGCAGTACTTC. It is translated as CASSPRTSGMREQYF. The genes are TRBV11-1 and TRBJ2-7; 12 positions agree with TRBD2. Trimming at V came to 5 bases and at J to 6 bases, leaving 8 bases not matched to a gene. The germline V gene has CDR1 SGHAT and CDR2 FQDESV (reference sequence). The CDR3 contains 15 residues.

This clonotype has more than one count but fewer than ten. The rearrangement uses TRBV12-3 or TRBV12-4 and TRBJ1-6; D ambiguous. The CDR3 sequence is 15 residues long. The V end was cut by 1 base, the J end by 14 bases, with 18 bases between. The CDR3: CASSLGEVREVSLHF. In nucleotides, the CDR3 is TGTGCCAGCAGTTTAGGCGAGGTGAGGGAAGTGTCCCTCCACTTT.

In its sample, this clonotype was seen once. This sequence joins TRBV5-4 and TRBJ2-2; TRBD1 or TRBD2 may be the D gene (5 bases each). This CDR3 is built from 14 residues. Trimming left V 4 bases short and J 5 bases short, with 12 bases between. Per the germline V gene, CDR1 is SGHNT and CDR2 is YYREEE (reference sequence). CDR3 in amino acids: CASSRDLSTGELFF. CDR3 DNA: TGTGCCAGCAGCAGGGACCTATCTACCGGGGAGCTGTTTTTT.

By share, this clonotype counts as medium-sized. The gene calls are TRBV20-1 and TRBJ2-1, with TRBD2 matching 8 bases. Germline V gene sequence: CDR1 DFQATT, CDR2 SNEGSKA (reference sequence). This CDR3 has 13 amino acids. V lost 6 bases, J lost 9 bases, and 10 bases stayed unmatched. The DNA for the CDR3 is TGCAGTGCCCTCCGGACTAGCTCGGGTGAGCAGTTCTTC. Its protein product is CSALRTSSGEQFF.

This chain connects TRBV2 to TRBJ2-5, with D hard to call. The ends were cut back, 2 bases at V and 8 bases at J, with 6 bases in the middle. Germline lookup yields CDR1 SNHLY and CDR2 FYNNEI. This CDR3 is 11 amino acids long. In DNA form, the CDR3 reads TGTGCCAGCAGTGAAAAGACTACCCAGTACTTC. This sequence encodes CASSEKTTQYF.

This clonotype appeared a few times. V and J are TRBV18 and TRBJ2-7; 10 positions agree with TRBD1. This CDR3 has 14 amino acids. Germline CDR1 reads KGHSH; CDR2 reads LQKENI. V lost 5 bases and J lost 4; bases outside the gene matches: 5. In nucleotides, the CDR3 is TGTGCCAGCTCAGGCGGGACAGGGGCTTACGAGCAGTACTTC. This sequence encodes CASSGGTGAYEQYF.